These T cell receptor beta chains were read from a single sample in a study of blood T cell repertoires in COVID-19. Method: immunoSEQ multiplex PCR; TCRdb's copy keeps in-frame clones and lacks some. The profile shows tens of thousands of clones, roughly 78% of them singletons. Sequenced sample: peripheral blood. Every receptor here comes from a man in his sixties with acute or convalescent COVID-19. Both conserved end residues are part of each CDR3. The order of the fields is CDR3 protein, CDR3 DNA, V gene, J gene, D gene, clone size. A D gene is named only where the DNA matches it firmly. Size values are once, few and many counts, or a class for expanded clones, and some rows have none.

CSVTAGGSEQYF,TGCAGCGTCACAGCGGGAGGATCGGAGCAGTACTTC,TRBV29-1,TRBJ2-7,TRBD2,.
CASSEGTFSEQYF,TGCGCCAGCAGTGAGGGGACTTTCTCCGAGCAGTACTTC,TRBV10-2,TRBJ2-7,.,many
CASSAPTSGAYNEQFF,TGTGCCAGCAGTGCCCCTACTAGCGGGGCTTACAATGAGCAGTTCTTC,TRBV28,TRBJ2-1,TRBD2,.
CASSQEAHNEQFF,TGTGCCAGCAGCCAAGAGGCTCACAATGAGCAGTTCTTC,TRBV3-1/TRBV3-2,TRBJ2-1,.,.
CASSWTSGRRSNQPQHF,TGCGCCAGCAGCTGGACCTCGGGGAGGCGGAGCAATCAGCCCCAGCATTTT,TRBV5-1,TRBJ1-5,.,.
CASSLETGGKPQHF,TGTGCCAGCAGCTTAGAGACAGGGGGAAAGCCCCAGCATTTT,TRBV7-2,TRBJ1-5,TRBD1,.
CASSSLGLAAFSSYNEQFF,TGTGCCAGCAGCTCGCTCGGACTAGCGGCCTTCAGCTCCTACAATGAGCAGTTCTTC,TRBV7-8,TRBJ2-1,TRBD2,.
CATAGQGYEQYF,TGTGCCACCGCGGGACAGGGGTACGAGCAGTACTTC,TRBV24-1,TRBJ2-7,TRBD1,.
CASSLSGAYYGYTF,TGTGCCAGCAGCTTAAGTGGGGCCTACTATGGCTACACCTTC,TRBV7-2,TRBJ1-2,.,.
CASSPGWGQELSYNSPLHF,TGTGCCAGCAGTCCCGGGTGGGGACAGGAGCTCTCCTATAATTCACCCCTCCACTTT,TRBV28,TRBJ1-6,TRBD1,.
CASSFSGTGDETQYF,TGCGCCAGCAGCTTTTCCGGGACAGGGGACGAGACCCAGTACTTC,TRBV5-1,TRBJ2-5,TRBD1,.
CASTPEPTDTQYF,TGTGCCAGCACCCCCGAGCCCACAGATACGCAGTATTTT,TRBV7-2,TRBJ2-3,.,.
CASSHGLFYGYTF,TGTGCCAGCAGCCATGGGCTATTCTATGGCTACACCTTC,TRBV11-2,TRBJ1-2,.,.
CASSVRDSSSYEQYF,TGTGCCAGTAGTGTTCGGGACAGTAGCTCCTACGAGCAGTACTTC,TRBV19,TRBJ2-7,TRBD1,.
CASSRGIAGREAKNIQYF,TGTGCCAGCAGCCGCGGGATTGCGGGAAGGGAGGCCAAAAACATTCAGTACTTC,TRBV7-2,TRBJ2-4,.,.
CASSLLPAGLNTEAFF,TGTGCCAGCAGTCTCCTCCCGGCAGGTTTAAACACTGAAGCTTTCTTT,TRBV5-6,TRBJ1-1,.,.
CASSLGLAGGPQETQYF,TGTGCCAGCAGTTTAGGTCTAGCGGGAGGGCCGCAGGAGACCCAGTACTTC,TRBV27,TRBJ2-5,TRBD2,.